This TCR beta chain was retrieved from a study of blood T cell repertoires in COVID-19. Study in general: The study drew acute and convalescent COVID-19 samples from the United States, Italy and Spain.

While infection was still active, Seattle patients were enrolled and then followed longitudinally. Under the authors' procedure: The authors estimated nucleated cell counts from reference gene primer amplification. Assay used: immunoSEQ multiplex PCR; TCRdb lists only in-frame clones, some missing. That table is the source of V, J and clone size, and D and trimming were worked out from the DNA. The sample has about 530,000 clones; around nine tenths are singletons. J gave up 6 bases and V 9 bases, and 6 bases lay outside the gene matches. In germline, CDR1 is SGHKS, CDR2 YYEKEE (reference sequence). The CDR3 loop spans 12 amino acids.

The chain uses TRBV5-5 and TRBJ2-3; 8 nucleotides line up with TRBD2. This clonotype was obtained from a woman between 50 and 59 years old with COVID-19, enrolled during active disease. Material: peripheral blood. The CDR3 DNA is TGTGCCACCAGAGGCGGGGGGGATACGCAGTATTTT. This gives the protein CATRGGGDTQYF. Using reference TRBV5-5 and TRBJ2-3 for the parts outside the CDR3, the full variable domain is DAGVTQSPTHLIKTRGQQVTLRCSPISGHKSVSWYQQVLGQGPQFIFQYYEKEERGRGNFPDRFSARQFPNYSSELNVNALLLGDSALYLCATRGGGDTQYFGPGTRLTVL.